This TCR beta chain was obtained from a study of T cell responses to AZD1222 COVID-19 vaccine. Background on the study: Pooling covered second doses at about 4 or about 12 weeks.

The trim removed 1 base at V and 8 bases at J, leaving 11 bases unmatched. Germline values: CDR1 SGHTA, CDR2 FQGNSA. This CDR3 region has 16 residues. The protocol was immunoSEQ multiplex PCR, while the TCRdb copy is restricted to in-frame clones and leaves out a portion. Among 150,000 to 200,000 clones listed, 90% to 95% were seen once. The source is an adult in good health. The source was peripheral blood, collected on day 0 of AZD1222 vaccination. The chain combines TRBV7-2 with TRBJ1-2; 9 bases are shared with TRBD1. CDR3 amino acids: CASSLGSSDRGGGYTF. CDR3 DNA sequence: TGTGCCAGCAGCTTAGGCTCCTCGGACAGGGGAGGCGGCTACACCTTC.